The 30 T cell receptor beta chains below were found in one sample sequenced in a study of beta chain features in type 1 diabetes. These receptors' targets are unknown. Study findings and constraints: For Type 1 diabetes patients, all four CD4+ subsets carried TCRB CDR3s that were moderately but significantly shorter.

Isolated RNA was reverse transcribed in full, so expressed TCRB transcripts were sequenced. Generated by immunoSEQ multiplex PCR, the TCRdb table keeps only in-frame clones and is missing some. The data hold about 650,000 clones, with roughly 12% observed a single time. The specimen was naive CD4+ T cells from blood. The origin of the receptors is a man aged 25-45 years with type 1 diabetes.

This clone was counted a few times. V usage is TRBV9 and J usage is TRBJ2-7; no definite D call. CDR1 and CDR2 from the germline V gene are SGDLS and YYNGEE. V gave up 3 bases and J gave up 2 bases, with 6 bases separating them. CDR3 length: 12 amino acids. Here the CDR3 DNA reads TGTGCCAGCAGCGCGTCAACCTACGAGCAGTACTTC. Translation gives CASSASTYEQYF.

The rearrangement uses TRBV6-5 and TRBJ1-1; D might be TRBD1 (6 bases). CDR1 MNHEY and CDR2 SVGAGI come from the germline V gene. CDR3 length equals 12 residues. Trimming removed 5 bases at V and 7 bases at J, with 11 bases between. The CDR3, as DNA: TGTGCCAGCAGTGCGACAGGTCGTGAAGCTTTCTTT. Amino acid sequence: CASSATGREAFF.

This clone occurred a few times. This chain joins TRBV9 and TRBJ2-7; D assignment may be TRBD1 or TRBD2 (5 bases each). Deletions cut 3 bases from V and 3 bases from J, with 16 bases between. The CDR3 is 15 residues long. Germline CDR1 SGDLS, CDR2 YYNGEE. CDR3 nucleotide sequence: TGTGCCAGCAGCGGAGCCGGGACCGAGCTCTACGAGCAGTACTTC. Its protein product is CASSGAGTELYEQYF.

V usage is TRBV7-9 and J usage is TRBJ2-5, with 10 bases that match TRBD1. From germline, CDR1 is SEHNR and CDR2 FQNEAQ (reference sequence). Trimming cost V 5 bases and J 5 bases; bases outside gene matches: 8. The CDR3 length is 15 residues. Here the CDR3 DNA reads TGTGCCAGCAGCCAAAGGTGGGACAGGGGCGAGACCCAGTACTTC. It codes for CASSQRWDRGETQYF. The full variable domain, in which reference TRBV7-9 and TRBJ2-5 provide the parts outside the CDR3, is DTGVSQNPRHKITKRGQNVTFRCDPISEHNRLYWYRQTLGQGPEFLTYFQNEAQLEKSRLLSDRFSAERPKGSFSTLEIQRTEQGDSAMYLCASSQRWDRGETQYFGPGTRLLVL.

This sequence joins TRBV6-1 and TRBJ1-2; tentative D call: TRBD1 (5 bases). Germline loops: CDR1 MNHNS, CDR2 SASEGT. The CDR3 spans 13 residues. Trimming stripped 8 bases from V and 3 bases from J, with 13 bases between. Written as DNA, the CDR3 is TGTGCCAGCTCACGTCTAGGGGACTATGGCTACACCTTC. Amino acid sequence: CASSRLGDYGYTF.

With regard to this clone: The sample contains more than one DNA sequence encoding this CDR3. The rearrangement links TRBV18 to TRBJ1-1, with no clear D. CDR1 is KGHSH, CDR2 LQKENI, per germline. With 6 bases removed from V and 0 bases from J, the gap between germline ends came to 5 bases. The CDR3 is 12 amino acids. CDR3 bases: TGTGCCAGCTCCCCCTTGAACACTGAAGCTTTCTTT. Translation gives CASSPLNTEAFF. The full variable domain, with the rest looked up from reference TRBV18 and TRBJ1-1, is NAGVMQNPRHLVRRRGQEARLRCSPMKGHSHVYWYRQLPEEGLKFMVYLQKENIIDESGMPKERFSAEFPKEGPSILRIQQVVRGDSAAYFCASSPLNTEAFFGQGTRLTVV.

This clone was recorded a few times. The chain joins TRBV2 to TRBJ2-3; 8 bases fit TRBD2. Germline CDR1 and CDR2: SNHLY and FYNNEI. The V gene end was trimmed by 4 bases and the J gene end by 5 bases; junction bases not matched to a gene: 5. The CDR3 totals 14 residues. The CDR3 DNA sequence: TGTGCCAGCAGTGTCGGACTAGCTGGAGATACGCAGTATTTT. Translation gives CASSVGLAGDTQYF.

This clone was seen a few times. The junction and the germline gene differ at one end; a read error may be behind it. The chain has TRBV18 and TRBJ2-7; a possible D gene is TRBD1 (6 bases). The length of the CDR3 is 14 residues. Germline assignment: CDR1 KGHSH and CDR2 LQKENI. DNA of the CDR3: TGTGCCAGCGCACCTGGGGGCCAGGACTACGAGCAGTACTTC. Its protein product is CASAPGGQDYEQYF.

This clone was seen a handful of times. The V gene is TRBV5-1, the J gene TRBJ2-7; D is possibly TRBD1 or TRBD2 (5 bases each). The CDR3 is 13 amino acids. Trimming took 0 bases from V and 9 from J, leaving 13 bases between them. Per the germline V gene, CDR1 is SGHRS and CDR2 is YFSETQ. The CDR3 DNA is TGCGCCAGCAGCTTGGGGTCAGGGAGTTGGCAGTACTTC. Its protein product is CASSLGSGSWQYF.

CDR3 amino acids: CASSQEGAGDSYNEQFF. The DNA for the CDR3 is TGCGCCAGCAGCCAAGAGGGCGCCGGCGATTCCTACAATGAGCAGTTCTTC. The chain joins TRBV4-1 to TRBJ2-1; the D is unclear. Germline CDR1 MGHRA, CDR2 YSYEKL. CDR3 length: 17 amino acids. V lost 0 bases and J lost 1, with 13 bases in between.

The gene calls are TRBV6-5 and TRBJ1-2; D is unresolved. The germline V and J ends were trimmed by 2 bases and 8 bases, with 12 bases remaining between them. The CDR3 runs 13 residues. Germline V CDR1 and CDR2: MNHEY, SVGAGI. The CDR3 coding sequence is TGTGCCAGCAGTTACCAATCACAAGGAGGCTACACCTTC. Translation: CASSYQSQGGYTF.

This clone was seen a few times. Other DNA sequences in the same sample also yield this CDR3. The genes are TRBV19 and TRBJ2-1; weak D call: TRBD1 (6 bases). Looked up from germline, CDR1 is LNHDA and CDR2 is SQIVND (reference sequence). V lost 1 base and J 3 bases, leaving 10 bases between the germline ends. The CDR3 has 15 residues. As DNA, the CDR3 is TGTGCCAGTAGTATAGGGTCAGGGGTCTACAATGAGCAGTTCTTC. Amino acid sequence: CASSIGSGVYNEQFF.

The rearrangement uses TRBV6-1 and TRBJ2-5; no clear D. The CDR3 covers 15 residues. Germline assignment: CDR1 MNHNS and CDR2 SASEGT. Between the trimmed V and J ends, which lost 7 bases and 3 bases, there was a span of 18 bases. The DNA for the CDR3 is TGTGCCAGCACCCTGAATGGGCAGGTTGAAGAGACCCAGTACTTC. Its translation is CASTLNGQVEETQYF.

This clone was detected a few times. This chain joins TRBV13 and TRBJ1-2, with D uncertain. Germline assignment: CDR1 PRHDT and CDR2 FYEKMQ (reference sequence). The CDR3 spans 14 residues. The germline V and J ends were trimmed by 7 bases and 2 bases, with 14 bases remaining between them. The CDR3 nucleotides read TGTGCCAGCACCCTAATAGGCGGGAACTATGGCTACACCTTC. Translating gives CASTLIGGNYGYTF. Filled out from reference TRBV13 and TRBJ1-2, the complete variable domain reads AAGVIQSPRHLIKEKRETATLKCYPIPRHDTVYWYQQGPGQDPQFLISFYEKMQSDKGSIPDRFSAQQFSDYHSELNMSSLELGDSALYFCASTLIGGNYGYTFGSGTRLTVV.

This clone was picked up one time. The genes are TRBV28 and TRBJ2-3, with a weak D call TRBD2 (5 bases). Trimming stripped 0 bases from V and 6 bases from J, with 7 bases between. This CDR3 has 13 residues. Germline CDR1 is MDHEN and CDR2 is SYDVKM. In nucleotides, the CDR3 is TGTGCCAGCAGTTTATGGGGCGGGGATACGCAGTATTTT. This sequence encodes CASSLWGGDTQYF.

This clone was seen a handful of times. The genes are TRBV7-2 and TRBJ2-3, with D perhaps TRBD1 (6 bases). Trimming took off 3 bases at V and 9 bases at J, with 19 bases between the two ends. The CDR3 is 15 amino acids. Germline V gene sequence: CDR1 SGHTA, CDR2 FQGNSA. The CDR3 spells CASSFRTADEETQYF. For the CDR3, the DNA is TGTGCCAGCAGCTTCCGGACAGCCGACGAGGAAACGCAGTATTTT.

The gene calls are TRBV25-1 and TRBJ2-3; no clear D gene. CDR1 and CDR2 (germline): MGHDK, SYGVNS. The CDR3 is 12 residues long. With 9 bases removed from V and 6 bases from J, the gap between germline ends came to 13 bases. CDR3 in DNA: TGTGCCAGTATGAATTCATGGGATACGCAGTATTTT. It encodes CASMNSWDTQYF.

The CDR3 coding sequence is TGTGCCAGCAGCCCCGGGACCGAAGGGGATACGCAGTATTTT. It is translated as CASSPGTEGDTQYF. V and J are TRBV4-2 and TRBJ2-3; either TRBD1 or TRBD2 may supply D (5 bases each). CDR1 and CDR2 (germline): LGHNA, YNFKEQ. The CDR3 runs 14 residues. Trimming cost V 4 bases and J 6 bases, with 14 bases left between them.

The CDR3 coding sequence is TGCGCCAGCAGCAATTCGGGGCCCGCTAATGAAAAACTGTTTTTT. Amino acids: CASSNSGPANEKLFF. The chain employs TRBV5-1 and TRBJ1-4; tentatively, D is TRBD1 (5 bases). V lost 4 bases and J 3 bases, leaving 13 bases between the germline ends. This CDR3 has 15 residues. Germline lookup yields CDR1 SGHRS and CDR2 YFSETQ.

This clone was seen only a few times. The CDR3 DNA follows: TGTGCCAGCAGTGAATATGAGGGCGGCAATCAGCCCCAGCATTTT. This translates into CASSEYEGGNQPQHF. The gene calls are TRBV25-1 and TRBJ1-5; the D is unclear. The germline gives CDR1 MGHDK, CDR2 SYGVNS. V was pared by 0 bases and J by 2 bases, with 8 bases between. The CDR3 runs to 15 residues.

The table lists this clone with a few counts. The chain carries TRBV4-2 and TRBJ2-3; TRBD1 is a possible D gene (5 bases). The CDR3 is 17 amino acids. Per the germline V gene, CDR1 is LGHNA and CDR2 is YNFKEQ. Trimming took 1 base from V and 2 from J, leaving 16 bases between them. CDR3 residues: CASSQGPQVNPTDTQYF. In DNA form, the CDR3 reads TGTGCCAGCAGCCAAGGCCCACAGGTGAATCCCACAGATACGCAGTATTTT.

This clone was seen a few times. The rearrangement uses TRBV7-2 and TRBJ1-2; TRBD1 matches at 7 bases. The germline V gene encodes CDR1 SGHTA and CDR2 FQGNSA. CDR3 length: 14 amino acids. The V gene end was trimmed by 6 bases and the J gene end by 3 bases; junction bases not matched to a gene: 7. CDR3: CASSFDRDYYGYTF. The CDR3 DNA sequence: TGTGCCAGCAGTTTCGACAGGGACTACTATGGCTACACCTTC.

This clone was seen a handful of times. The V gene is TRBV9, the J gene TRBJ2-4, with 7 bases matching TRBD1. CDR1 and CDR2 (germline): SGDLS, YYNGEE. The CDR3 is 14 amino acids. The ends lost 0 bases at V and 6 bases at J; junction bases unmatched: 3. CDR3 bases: TGTGCCAGCAGCGTAGGTTGGACAGGAAACATTCAGTACTTC. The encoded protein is CASSVGWTGNIQYF.

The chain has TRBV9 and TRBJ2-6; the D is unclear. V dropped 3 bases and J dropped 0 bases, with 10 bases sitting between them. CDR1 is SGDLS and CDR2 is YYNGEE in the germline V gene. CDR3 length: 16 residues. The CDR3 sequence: CASSGGVNSGANVLTF. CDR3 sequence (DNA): TGTGCCAGCAGCGGGGGTGTAAACTCTGGGGCCAACGTCCTGACTTTC.

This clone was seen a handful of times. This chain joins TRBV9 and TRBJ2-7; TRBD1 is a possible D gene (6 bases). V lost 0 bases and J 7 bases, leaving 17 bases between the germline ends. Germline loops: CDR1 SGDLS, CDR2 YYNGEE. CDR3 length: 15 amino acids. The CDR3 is CASSVGGTGRPEQYF. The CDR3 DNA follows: TGTGCCAGCAGCGTAGGGGGAACAGGGCGACCGGAGCAGTACTTC.

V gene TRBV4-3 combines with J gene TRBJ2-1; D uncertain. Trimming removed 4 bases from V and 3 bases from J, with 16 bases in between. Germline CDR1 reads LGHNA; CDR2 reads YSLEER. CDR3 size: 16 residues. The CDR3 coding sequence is TGCGCCAGCAGCCCCCTCCGAAGCGTAGACTACAATGAGCAGTTCTTC. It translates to CASSPLRSVDYNEQFF.

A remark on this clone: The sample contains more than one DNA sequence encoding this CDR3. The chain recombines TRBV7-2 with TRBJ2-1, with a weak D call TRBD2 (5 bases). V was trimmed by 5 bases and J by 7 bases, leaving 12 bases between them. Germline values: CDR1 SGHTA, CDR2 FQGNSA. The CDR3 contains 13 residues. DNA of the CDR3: TGTGCCAGCAGCCTAGACCGAGGGAATGAGCAGTTCTTC. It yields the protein CASSLDRGNEQFF.

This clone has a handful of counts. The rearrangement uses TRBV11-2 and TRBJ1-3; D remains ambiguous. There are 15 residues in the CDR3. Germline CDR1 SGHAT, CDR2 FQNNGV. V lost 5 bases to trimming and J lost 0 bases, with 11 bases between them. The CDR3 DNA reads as TGTGCCAGCAGCGCCCCTGGGAGCTCTGGAAACACCATATATTTT. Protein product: CASSAPGSSGNTIYF. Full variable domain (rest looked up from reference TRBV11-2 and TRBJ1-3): EAGVAQSPRYKIIEKRQSVAFWCNPISGHATLYWYQQILGQGPKLLIQFQNNGVVDDSQLPKDRFSAERLKGVDSTLKIQPAKLEDSAVYLCASSAPGSSGNTIYFGEGSWLTVV.

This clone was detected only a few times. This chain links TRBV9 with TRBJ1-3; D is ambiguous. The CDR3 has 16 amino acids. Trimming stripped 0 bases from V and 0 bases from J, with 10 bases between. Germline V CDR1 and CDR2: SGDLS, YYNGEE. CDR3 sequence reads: CASSVDTSSSGNTIYF. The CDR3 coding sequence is TGTGCCAGCAGCGTAGATACGAGCAGCTCTGGAAACACCATATATTTT.

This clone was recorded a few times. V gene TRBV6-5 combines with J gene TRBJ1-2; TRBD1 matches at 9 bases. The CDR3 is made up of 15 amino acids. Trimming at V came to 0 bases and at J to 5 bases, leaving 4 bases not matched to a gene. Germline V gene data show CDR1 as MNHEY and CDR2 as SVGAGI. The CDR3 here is CASSYSTGTGYGYTF. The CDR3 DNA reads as TGTGCCAGCAGTTACTCCACAGGGACAGGGTATGGCTACACCTTC.